This T cell receptor (beta chain) was found in a study of shared clonotypes between healthy human individuals. Measured with immunoSEQ multiplex PCR; TCRdb has only the in-frame clones, and not every one. The table has 1.5 million to 1.9 million clones, approximately 98% seen once. Sequencing used naive CD4+ T cells sorted from blood. Documented subset: CD45RA+ positively selected. The receptor's source is a man aged 25 to 45 in good health.

CDR3 nucleotide sequence: TGCAGCGTTGACTGGCTAGCGGGAGAGGGTGGCCAAGAGACCCAGTACTTC. Translating it yields CSVDWLAGEGGQETQYF. V usage is TRBV29-1 and J usage is TRBJ2-5; 10 bases are shared with TRBD2. V lost 3 bases to trimming and J lost 1 base; unmatched junction nucleotides: 11. CDR3 size: 17 residues. CDR1 and CDR2 from the germline V gene are SQVTM and ANQGSEA. The whole variable domain, filled in from reference TRBV29-1 and TRBJ2-5, reads SAVISQKPSRDICQRGTSLTIQCQVDSQVTMMFWYRQQPGQSLTLIATANQGSEATYESGFVIDKFPISRPNLTFSTLTVSNMSPEDSSIYLCSVDWLAGEGGQETQYFGPGTRLLVL.